This T cell receptor (beta chain) derives from a study of T cells expressing NK-cell markers. For the study at large: Sorted CD3+CD56+NKG2C+, CD3+CD56+NKG2C- and CD3+CD56-NKG2C+ T cells provided the TCR beta repertoires. Most of the eight sequenced donors were HCMV-seropositive; one was seronegative.

Germline assignment: CDR1 SEHNR and CDR2 FQNEAQ (reference sequence). This CDR3 has 12 residues. TCRdb re-analyzed the 5' RACE reads; it lists each CDR3 protein once, without DNA. Its table records a few hundred thousand distinct CDR3 sequences. The J gene is TRBJ1-1, the V gene TRBV7-9. Sequenced sample: blood T cells: a sorted CD56 or NKG2C T cell subset, CD4+ or CD8+ T cells, or bulk PBMC T cells (not recorded which). The TCR originated in a man between 18 and 69 years old in good health. The CDR3 region is CASSLDGTEAFF.